This entry describes one T cell receptor (beta chain). The antigen remains unidentified. The sample is drawn from a study of a mutant IDH1 vaccine in newly diagnosed glioma. Study context: Treated patients, approximately 60% male and about 38% female, averaged approximately 40 years of age. Most patients had received both radiotherapy and temozolomide, the prior options being radiotherapy, temozolomide, or both. Study observations and caveats: Overall, approximately 93% of patients had vaccine-induced immune responses.

Repertoires were generated with immunoSEQ multiplex PCR, while TCRdb's copy carries only in-frame clones and drops some. The sample lists over 50,000 clones, 84% occurring once. The time point here: week 23, last vaccination. Every vaccination contained 300 ug of the mutant IDH1 20-mer peptide and was paired with topical imiquimod. Astrocytomas found in donors were new, WHO grade 3 or 4, IDH1-mutant and ATRX-lost. The V end lost 3 bases, the J end lost 13 bases, and 15 bases lay between the germline ends. CDR3 length: 12 residues. CDR1 is SEHNR and CDR2 is FQNEAQ in the germline V gene (reference sequence).

V gene TRBV7-9 combines with J gene TRBJ1-2; D gene unclear. Specimen: PBMCs, collected from a glioma patient whose treatment included an IDH1 peptide vaccine. The source is a young man with glioma. CDR3 sequence: CASSFGPGGCTF. The CDR3 DNA reads TGTGCCAGCAGCTTCGGACCCGGTGGATGCACCTTC.